The entry that follows covers one TCR beta chain sequence. Its antigen remains unidentified. This specimen comes from a study of T cell responses to AZD1222 COVID-19 vaccine. The ends were cut back, 8 bases at V and 8 bases at J, with 15 bases in the middle. Looked up from germline, CDR1 is KGHDR and CDR2 is SFDVKD. This CDR3 is 13 amino acids long. Second-dose intervals of approximately 4 or approximately 12 weeks were pooled. Notes on the study in general: Rises in breadth and depth of Spike-specific TCRs came after two AZD1222 doses. Donors were mostly white British, more females; clonal diversity possibly underestimated. Recipients of AZD1222 seropositive at baseline numbered only five or six.

Profiling relied on immunoSEQ multiplex PCR, and the TCRdb table lists in-frame clones only, not all of them. The sample contains approximately 180,000 clones, 88% of which appear only once. The sequenced sample was peripheral blood, obtained 28 days after the second AZD1222 dose. The rearrangement uses TRBV24-1 and TRBJ2-4, with D possibly being TRBD2 (6 bases). The TCR comes from an adult who received the AZD1222 COVID-19 vaccine. CDR3 region: CATKSAGEDIQYF. In DNA, the CDR3 is TGTGCCACCAAGAGTGCTGGGGAGGACATTCAGTACTTC.